This T cell receptor beta chain derives from a study of T-cell reconstitution after alpha-beta-depleted transplantation in children. This sample's TCRbeta library carried unique molecular identifier barcodes. TCRdb called the PCR reads again in MiXCR, with one record for every CDR3 protein. Among about 360,000 distinct CDR3 sequences listed, about 14% were seen once. The V end was cut by 6 bases, the J end by 2 bases, with 16 bases between. The CDR3 is 15 amino acids. CDR1 is MGHRA, CDR2 YSYEKL, per germline. This chain joins TRBV4-1 and TRBJ1-2; D is possibly TRBD1 (6 bases). The sample in question was PBMCs, obtained from the stem cell graft. The sequence was collected from a human donor who donated a stem cell graft to a child with Fanconi anemia. The CDR3 coding sequence is TGCGCCAGCAGGATGCTGGAAACAGGGAACTATGGCTACACCTTC. Its protein product is CASRMLETGNYGYTF.